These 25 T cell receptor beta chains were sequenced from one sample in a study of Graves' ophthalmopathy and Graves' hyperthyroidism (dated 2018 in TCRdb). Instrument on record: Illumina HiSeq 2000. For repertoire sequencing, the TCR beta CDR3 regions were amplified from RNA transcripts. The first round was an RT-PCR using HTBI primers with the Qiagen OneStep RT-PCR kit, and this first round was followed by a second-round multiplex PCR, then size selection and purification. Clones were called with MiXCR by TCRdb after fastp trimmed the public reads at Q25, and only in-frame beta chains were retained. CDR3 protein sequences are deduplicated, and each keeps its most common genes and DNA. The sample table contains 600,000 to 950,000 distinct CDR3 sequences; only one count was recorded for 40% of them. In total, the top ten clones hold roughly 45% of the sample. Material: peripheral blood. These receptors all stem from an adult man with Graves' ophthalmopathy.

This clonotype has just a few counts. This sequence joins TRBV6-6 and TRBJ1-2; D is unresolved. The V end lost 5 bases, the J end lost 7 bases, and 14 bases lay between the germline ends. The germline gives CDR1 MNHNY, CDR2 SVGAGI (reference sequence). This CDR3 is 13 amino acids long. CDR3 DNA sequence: TGTGCCAGCAGTGACACACCGTTGCGTGGCTACACCTTC. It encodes CASSDTPLRGYTF.

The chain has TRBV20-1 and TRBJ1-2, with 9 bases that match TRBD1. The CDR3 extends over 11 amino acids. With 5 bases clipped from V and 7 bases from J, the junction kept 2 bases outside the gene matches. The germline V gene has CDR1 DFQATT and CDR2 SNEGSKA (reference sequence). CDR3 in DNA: TGCAGTGCTGCGACAGGGGGTGGCTACACCTTC. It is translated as CSAATGGGYTF.

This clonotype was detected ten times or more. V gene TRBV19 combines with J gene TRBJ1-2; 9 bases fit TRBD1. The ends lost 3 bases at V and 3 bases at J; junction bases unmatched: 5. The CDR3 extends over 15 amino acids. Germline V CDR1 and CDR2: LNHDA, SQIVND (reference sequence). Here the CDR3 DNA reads TGTGCCAGTAGTATCTACCGGACAGGGGACTATGGCTACACCTTC. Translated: CASSIYRTGDYGYTF.

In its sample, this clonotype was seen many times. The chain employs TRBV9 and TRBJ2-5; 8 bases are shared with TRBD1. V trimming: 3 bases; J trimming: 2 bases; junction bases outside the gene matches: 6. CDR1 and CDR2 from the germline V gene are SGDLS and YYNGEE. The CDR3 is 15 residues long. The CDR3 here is CASSARRDRQETQYF. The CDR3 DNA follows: TGTGCCAGCAGCGCGCGCCGGGACAGGCAAGAGACCCAGTACTTC.

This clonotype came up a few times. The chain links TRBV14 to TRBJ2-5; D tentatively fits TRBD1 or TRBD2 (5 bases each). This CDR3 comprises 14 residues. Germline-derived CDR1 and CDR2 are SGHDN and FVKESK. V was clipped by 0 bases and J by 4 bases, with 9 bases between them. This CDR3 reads CASSQERGGETQYF. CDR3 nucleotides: TGTGCCAGCAGCCAAGAACGGGGCGGAGAGACCCAGTACTTC.

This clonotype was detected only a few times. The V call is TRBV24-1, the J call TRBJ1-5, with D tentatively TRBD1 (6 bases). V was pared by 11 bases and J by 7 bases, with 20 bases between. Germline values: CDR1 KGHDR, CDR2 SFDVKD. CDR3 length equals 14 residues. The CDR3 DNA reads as TGTGCCAGCAGCTTGGGGGCAGGGGTGCAGCCCCAGCATTTT. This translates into CASSLGAGVQPQHF.

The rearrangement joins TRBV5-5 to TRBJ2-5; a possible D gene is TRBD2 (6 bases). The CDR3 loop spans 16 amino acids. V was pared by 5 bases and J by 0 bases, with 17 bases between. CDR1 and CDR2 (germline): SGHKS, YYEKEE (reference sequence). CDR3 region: CASSSPGLGYQETQYF. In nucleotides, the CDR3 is TGTGCCAGCAGTTCTCCGGGACTTGGGTACCAAGAGACCCAGTACTTC. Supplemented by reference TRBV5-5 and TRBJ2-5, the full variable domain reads DAGVTQSPTHLIKTRGQQVTLRCSPISGHKSVSWYQQVLGQGPQFIFQYYEKEERGRGNFPDRFSARQFPNYSSELNVNALLLGDSALYLCASSSPGLGYQETQYFGPGTRLLVL.

CDR3 amino acids: CASSLMTVTHEQYF. For the CDR3, the DNA is TGTGCCAGCAGCTTGATGACAGTAACACACGAGCAGTACTTC. This chain uses TRBV5-8 with TRBJ2-7, with D perhaps TRBD1 (5 bases). The CDR3 is 14 residues long. CDR1 and CDR2 from the germline V gene are SGHTS and YDEGEE. V dropped 1 base and J dropped 5 bases, with 13 bases sitting between them.

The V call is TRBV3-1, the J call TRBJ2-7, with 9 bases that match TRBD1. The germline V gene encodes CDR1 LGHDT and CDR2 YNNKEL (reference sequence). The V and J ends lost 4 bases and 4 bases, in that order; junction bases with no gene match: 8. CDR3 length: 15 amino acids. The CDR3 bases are TGTGCCAGCAGCCTGGCCGGGACAGGGTTGTACGAGCAGTACTTC. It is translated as CASSLAGTGLYEQYF.

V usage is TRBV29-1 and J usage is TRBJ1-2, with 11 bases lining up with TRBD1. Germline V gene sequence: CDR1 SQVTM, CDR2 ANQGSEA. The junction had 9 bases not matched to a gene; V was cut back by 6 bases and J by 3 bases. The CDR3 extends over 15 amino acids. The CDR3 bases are TGCAGCGTGTCCCGGGACAGGGGGTTTGACTATGGCTACACCTTC. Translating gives CSVSRDRGFDYGYTF.

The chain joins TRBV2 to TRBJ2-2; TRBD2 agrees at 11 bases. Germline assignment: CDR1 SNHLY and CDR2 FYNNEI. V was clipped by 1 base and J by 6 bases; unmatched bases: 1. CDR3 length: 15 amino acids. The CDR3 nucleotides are TGTGCCAGCAGTGAAGTAGCGGGAGGGGCCGGGGAGCTGTTTTTT. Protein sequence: CASSEVAGGAGELFF.

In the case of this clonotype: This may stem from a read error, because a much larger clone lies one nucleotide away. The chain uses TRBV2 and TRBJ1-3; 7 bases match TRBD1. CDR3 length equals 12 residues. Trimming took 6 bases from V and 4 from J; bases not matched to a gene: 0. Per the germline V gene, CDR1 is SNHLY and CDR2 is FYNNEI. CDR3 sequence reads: CASRGQGNTIYF. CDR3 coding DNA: TGTGCCAGCAGGGGACAGGGAAACACCATATATTTT.

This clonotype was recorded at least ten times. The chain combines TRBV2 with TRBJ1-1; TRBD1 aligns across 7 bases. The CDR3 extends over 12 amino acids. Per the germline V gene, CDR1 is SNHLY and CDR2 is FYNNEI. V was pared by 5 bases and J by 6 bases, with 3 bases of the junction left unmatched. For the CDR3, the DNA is TGTGCCAGCAGTTGGACAGGCCCTGAAGCTTTCTTT. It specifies CASSWTGPEAFF.

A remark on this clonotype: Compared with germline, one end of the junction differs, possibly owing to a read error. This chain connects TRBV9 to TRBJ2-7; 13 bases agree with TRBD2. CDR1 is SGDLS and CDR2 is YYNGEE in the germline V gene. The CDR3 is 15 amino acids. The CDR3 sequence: CASSHGLAGDSERYF. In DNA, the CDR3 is TGTGCCAGCAGCCACGGACTAGCGGGGGATAGCGAGCGGTACTTC. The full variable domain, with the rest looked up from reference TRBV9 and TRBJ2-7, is DSGVTQTPKHLITATGQRVTLRCSPRSGDLSVYWYQQSLDQGLQFLIQYYNGEERAKGNILERFSAQQFPDLHSELNLSSLELGDSALYFCASSHGLAGDSERYFGPGTRLTVT.

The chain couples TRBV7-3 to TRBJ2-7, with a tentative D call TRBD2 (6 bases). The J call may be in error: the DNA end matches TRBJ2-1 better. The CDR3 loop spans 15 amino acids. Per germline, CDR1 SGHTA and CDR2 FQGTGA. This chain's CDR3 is CASSLYAGRNNEQFF. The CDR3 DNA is TGTGCCAGCAGCTTATACGCTGGGAGGAACAATGAGCAGTTCTTC.

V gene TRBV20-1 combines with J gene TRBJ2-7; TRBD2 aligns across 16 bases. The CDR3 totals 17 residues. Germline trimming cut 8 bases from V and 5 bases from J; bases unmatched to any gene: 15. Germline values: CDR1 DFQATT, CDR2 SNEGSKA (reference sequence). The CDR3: CSTLRGGTSGGADEQYF. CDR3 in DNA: TGCAGTACCCTGAGGGGAGGGACTAGCGGGGGGGCCGACGAGCAGTACTTC.

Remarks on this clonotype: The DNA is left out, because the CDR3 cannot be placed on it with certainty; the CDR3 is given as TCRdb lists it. The CDR3 loop is CASSTSTGSYGYTF. The V and J genes are TRBV25-1 and TRBJ1-2; TRBD1 was called by the table and not checked on the DNA. The CDR3 sequence runs 14 residues, both termini included. From germline, CDR1 is MGHDK and CDR2 SYGVNS.

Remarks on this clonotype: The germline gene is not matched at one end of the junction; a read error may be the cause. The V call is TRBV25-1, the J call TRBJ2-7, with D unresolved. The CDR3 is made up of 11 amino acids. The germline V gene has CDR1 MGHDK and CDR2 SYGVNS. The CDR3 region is CACSESYELYF. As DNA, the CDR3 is TGTGCCTGCAGTGAATCCTACGAGCTGTACTTC.

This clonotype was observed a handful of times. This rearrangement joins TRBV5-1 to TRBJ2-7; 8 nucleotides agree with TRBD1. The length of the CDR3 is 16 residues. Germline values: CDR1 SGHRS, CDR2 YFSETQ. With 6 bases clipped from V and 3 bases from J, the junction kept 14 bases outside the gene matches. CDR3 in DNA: TGCGCCAGCACCGCCTTTCCGGGACAGGAGATCTACGAGCAGTACTTC. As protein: CASTAFPGQEIYEQYF.

The CDR3 reads CASSLAPGEPFYEQYF. The CDR3 DNA follows: TGTGCCAGCAGCTTGGCCCCGGGGGAACCGTTCTACGAGCAGTACTTC. This chain uses TRBV11-2 with TRBJ2-7; tentative D call: TRBD2 (6 bases). V lost 3 bases to trimming and J lost 3 bases, with 18 bases between them. Germline CDR1 is SGHAT and CDR2 is FQNNGV. This CDR3 comprises 16 residues.

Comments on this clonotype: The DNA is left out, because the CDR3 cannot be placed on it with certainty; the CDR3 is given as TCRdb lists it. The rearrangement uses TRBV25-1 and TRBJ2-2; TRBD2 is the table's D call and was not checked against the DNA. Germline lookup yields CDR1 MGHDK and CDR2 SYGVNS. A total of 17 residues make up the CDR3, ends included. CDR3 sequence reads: CACSARAAGARTGELFF.

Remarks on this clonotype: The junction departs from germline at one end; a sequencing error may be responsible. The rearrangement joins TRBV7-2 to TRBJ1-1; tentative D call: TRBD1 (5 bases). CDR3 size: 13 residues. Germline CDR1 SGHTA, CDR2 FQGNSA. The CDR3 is CASSYGGATGAFF. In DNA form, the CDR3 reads TGTGCCAGCAGCTACGGTGGGGCCACTGGAGCTTTCTTT.

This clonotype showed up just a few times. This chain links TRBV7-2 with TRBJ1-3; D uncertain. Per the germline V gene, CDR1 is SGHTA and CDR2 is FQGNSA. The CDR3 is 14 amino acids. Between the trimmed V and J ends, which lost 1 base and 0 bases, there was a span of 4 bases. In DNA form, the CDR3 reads TGTGCCAGCAGCTTAGAGCGCTCTGGAAACACCATATATTTT. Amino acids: CASSLERSGNTIYF. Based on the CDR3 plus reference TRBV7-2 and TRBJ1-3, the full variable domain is GAGVSQSPSNKVTEKGKDVELRCDPISGHTALYWYRQSLGQGLEFLIYFQGNSAPDKSGLPSDRFSAERTGGSVSTLTIQRTQQEDSAVYLCASSLERSGNTIYFGEGSWLTVV.

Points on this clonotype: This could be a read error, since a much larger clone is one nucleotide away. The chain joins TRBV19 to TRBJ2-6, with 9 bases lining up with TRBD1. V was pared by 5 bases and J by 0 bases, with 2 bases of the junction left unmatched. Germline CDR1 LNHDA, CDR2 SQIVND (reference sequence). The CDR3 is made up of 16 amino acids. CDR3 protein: CASSRTGASGANVLTF. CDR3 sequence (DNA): TGTGCCAGTAGTCGGACAGGGGCCTCTGGGGCCAACGTCCTGACTTTC. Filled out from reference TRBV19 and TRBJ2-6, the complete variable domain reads DGGITQSPKYLFRKEGQNVTLSCEQNLNHDAMYWYRQDPGQGLRLIYYSQIVNDFQKGDIAEGYSVSREKKESFPLTVTSAQKNPTAFYLCASSRTGASGANVLTFGAGSRLTVL.

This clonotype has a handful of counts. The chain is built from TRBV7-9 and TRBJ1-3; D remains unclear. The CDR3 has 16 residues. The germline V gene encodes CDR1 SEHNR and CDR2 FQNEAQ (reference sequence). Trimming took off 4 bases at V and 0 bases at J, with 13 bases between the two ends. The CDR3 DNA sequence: TGTGCCAGCAGCTCAACCTTTGGCCGCTCTGGAAACACCATATATTTT. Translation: CASSSTFGRSGNTIYF.